The text below deals with one TCR beta chain. This CDR3 spans 14 amino acids. J was trimmed by 7 bases and V by 0 bases; bases with no gene match: 6. CDR1 is SGDLS, CDR2 YYNGEE, per germline. This sample stems from a study of identical twins. Via MiXCR, TCRdb re-called the 5' RACE reads, giving one row per CDR3 protein. The data show about 690,000 distinct CDR3 sequences, less than 7% seen once. The source of this sequence is a man aged 18 to 29 in good health. The rearrangement uses TRBV9 and TRBJ1-1; the match to TRBD1 covers 7 bases. Sequenced material: naive T cells sorted from blood. The CDR3 nucleotides are TGTGCCAGCAGCGTAGCCCTCGGACAGGATGAAGCTTTCTTT. Its protein product is CASSVALGQDEAFF.